Sequencing of this T cell receptor (beta chain) was carried out in a study of T cell changes during pregnancy in multiple sclerosis. Clones were read by immunoSEQ multiplex PCR, and TCRdb kept only the in-frame ones, dropping some. The sample includes some 93,000 clones, 90% to 95% of them seen just once. This CDR3 spans 16 amino acids. The V and J ends lost 4 bases and 4 bases, in that order; junction bases with no gene match: 10. Germline assignment: CDR1 KGHSH and CDR2 LQKENI. This sample comprised peripheral blood, obtained after pregnancy. The TCR was taken from a female donor in good health, enrolled as a control in a pregnancy study. V and J are TRBV18 and TRBJ1-5, with 7 bases fitting TRBD1. The chain's CDR3 is CASSLDRAGLNQPQHF. The CDR3 DNA reads as TGTGCCAGCTCACTCGACAGGGCCGGCCTGAATCAGCCCCAGCATTTT. Complete variable domain (other parts from reference TRBV18 and TRBJ1-5): NAGVMQNPRHLVRRRGQEARLRCSPMKGHSHVYWYRQLPEEGLKFMVYLQKENIIDESGMPKERFSAEFPKEGPSILRIQQVVRGDSAAYFCASSLDRAGLNQPQHFGDGTRLSIL.